What follows are 17 T cell receptor beta chains derived from one specimen sequenced in a study of Ad26.COV2.S vaccination and SARS-CoV-2 variants. The assay was immunoSEQ multiplex PCR, and TCRdb's table has in-frame clones only and misses some. Among a few hundred thousand clones listed, 90% were seen once. Treatment described: 15 to 20 received Ad26.COV2.S at low or high dose, single or two shots; 5 received placebo; per-sample allocation not given. Sampling was done on day 63 after the first vaccine or placebo injection. The specimen comprised peripheral blood, sampled in a trial of Ad26.COV2.S vaccine versus placebo. Every receptor here comes from a person between 18 and 65 years old who received the Ad26.COV2.S COVID-19 vaccine or a placebo.

This clone came up once. The rearrangement joins TRBV27 to TRBJ2-2; TRBD1 is a possible D gene (6 bases). Per the germline V gene, CDR1 is MNHEY and CDR2 is SMNVEV (reference sequence). The CDR3 has 15 amino acids. Trimming stripped 7 bases from V and 4 bases from J, with 16 bases between. The CDR3 region has the DNA TGTGCCAGCATTCTCAGGGGCAGGCCCACCGGGGAGCTGTTTTTT. It specifies CASILRGRPTGELFF.

The rearrangement uses TRBV10-3 and TRBJ1-1, with D possibly matching TRBD1 (6 bases). V was shortened by 1 base and J by 1 base, with 7 bases between the two germline ends. The germline gives CDR1 ENHRY, CDR2 SYGVKD. CDR3 length: 14 residues. CDR3 coding DNA: TGTGCCATCAGTGAGTACAGGGCGAACACTGAAGCTTTCTTT. Its protein is CAISEYRANTEAFF.

This sequence joins TRBV5-1 and TRBJ2-2; D call uncertain. The CDR3 contains 15 residues. Trimming cost V 3 bases and J 2 bases, with 11 bases left between them. CDR1 and CDR2 from the germline V gene are SGHRS and YFSETQ. CDR3 DNA sequence: TGCGCCAGCAGCTCGGGCCCCGGAAACACCGGGGAGCTGTTTTTT. Translation: CASSSGPGNTGELFF.

V is TRBV5-4 and J is TRBJ1-2; 7 bases agree with TRBD1. The CDR3 totals 15 residues. V shed 2 bases and J 4 bases; nucleotides not matched to a gene: 8. Germline values: CDR1 SGHNT, CDR2 YYREEE (reference sequence). The CDR3: CASSFWTGSLYGYTF. The CDR3 DNA sequence: TGTGCCAGCAGCTTTTGGACAGGCTCCCTCTATGGCTACACCTTC.

The V gene is TRBV4-2, the J gene TRBJ2-7; 11 positions match TRBD2. Germline V gene sequence: CDR1 LGHNA, CDR2 YNFKEQ. With 3 bases clipped from V and 7 bases from J, the junction kept 11 bases outside the gene matches. The CDR3 loop spans 16 amino acids. This CDR3 is CASSQEVAGGPGEQYF. The CDR3 nucleotides read TGTGCCAGCAGCCAGGAAGTAGCGGGAGGGCCGGGTGAGCAGTACTTC.

This chain links TRBV5-4 with TRBJ1-2; D is unresolved. V was clipped by 0 bases and J by 6 bases, with 9 bases between them. Germline-derived CDR1 and CDR2 are SGHNT and YYREEE (reference sequence). The CDR3 loop spans 13 amino acids. The CDR3 DNA is TGTGCCAGCAGCTTGGACAGTCTTAATGGCTACACCTTC. Translated: CASSLDSLNGYTF.

This rearrangement joins TRBV11-3 to TRBJ1-1; weak D call: TRBD1 (6 bases). CDR1 and CDR2 (germline): SGHNT, YENEEA. V dropped 2 bases and J dropped 6 bases, with 10 bases sitting between them. This CDR3 is 13 amino acids long. The CDR3 region has the DNA TGTGCCAGCAGCTTAACCAGGGGCGCTGAAGCTTTCTTT. Protein sequence: CASSLTRGAEAFF.

The chain employs TRBV5-4 and TRBJ1-1, with TRBD1 as a possible D gene (6 bases). CDR1 is SGHNT and CDR2 is YYREEE in the germline V gene (reference sequence). Trimming took off 4 bases at V and 1 base at J, with 11 bases between the two ends. This CDR3 has 14 residues. In DNA form, the CDR3 reads TGTGCCAGCAGCCACCGGACAGAGAACACTGAAGCTTTCTTT. As protein: CASSHRTENTEAFF. Variable domain in full (rest from reference TRBV5-4 and TRBJ1-1): ETGVTQSPTHLIKTRGQQVTLRCSSQSGHNTVSWYQQALGQGPQFIFQYYREEENGRGNFPPRFSGLQFPNYSSELNVNALELDDSALYLCASSHRTENTEAFFGQGTRLTVV.

The chain uses TRBV5-1 and TRBJ2-7; 11 nucleotides match TRBD2. With 4 bases clipped from V and 7 bases from J, the junction kept 13 bases outside the gene matches. This CDR3 has 16 amino acids. Per the germline V gene, CDR1 is SGHRS and CDR2 is YFSETQ. This CDR3 reads CASSPWGLAAPLEQYF. The CDR3, as DNA: TGCGCCAGCAGCCCCTGGGGACTAGCGGCCCCCCTTGAGCAGTACTTC.

The genes are TRBV12-5 and TRBJ1-5, with 7 bases aligning to TRBD1. The J segment lost 1 base and the V segment lost 3 bases, leaving 0 bases of the junction unmatched. The CDR3 is 14 residues long. The germline V gene has CDR1 LGHNT and CDR2 FRNRAP. The CDR3 region is CASGFRGSNQPQHF. The CDR3 nucleotides read TGTGCTAGTGGTTTCAGGGGGAGCAATCAGCCCCAGCATTTT.

The rearrangement uses TRBV6-5 and TRBJ2-7, with 9 bases matching TRBD2. V shed 3 bases, J shed 7 bases, and the junction held 7 bases outside the gene matches. This CDR3 is built from 14 residues. Germline assignment: CDR1 MNHEY and CDR2 SVGAGI. The CDR3 protein is CASSYSGRVREQYF. The CDR3, as DNA: TGTGCCAGCAGTTATAGCGGGAGAGTGAGGGAGCAGTACTTC.

The J gene is TRBJ2-1, the V gene TRBV23-1, with D possibly TRBD1 on 5 matching bases. TRBV23-1 carries the ORF label, with uncertain function. Trimming left V 3 bases short and J 6 bases short, with 12 bases between. This CDR3 spans 14 amino acids. CDR3 DNA: TGCGCCAGCAGTCACAGGGTAATAAGCAATGAGCAGTTCTTC. This encodes CASSHRVISNEQFF.

The chain carries TRBV7-9 and TRBJ2-5, with a tentative D call TRBD1 (7 bases). This CDR3 contains 16 residues. V lost 3 bases and J 4 bases, leaving 18 bases between the germline ends. Germline-derived CDR1 and CDR2 are SEHNR and FQNEAQ (reference sequence). The CDR3 region has the DNA TGTGCCAGCAGCTTTTGGACAGGACTATTCGGAGAGACCCAGTACTTC. Protein product: CASSFWTGLFGETQYF.

The chain combines TRBV15 with TRBJ1-4, with D hard to call. The CDR3 consists of 15 residues. The germline V and J ends were trimmed by 0 bases and 4 bases, with 9 bases remaining between them. CDR1 is LNHNV, CDR2 YYDKDF, per germline (reference sequence). The CDR3 protein is CATSRDSFINEKLFF. The CDR3 region has the DNA TGTGCCACCAGCAGAGACAGCTTTATTAATGAAAAACTGTTTTTT.

The table lists this clone with a count of one. The genes are TRBV9 and TRBJ2-7, with D tentatively TRBD1 (6 bases). CDR3 size: 15 residues. V lost 0 bases, J lost 0 bases, and 10 bases lay in between. Germline-derived CDR1 and CDR2 are SGDLS and YYNGEE. This CDR3 is CASSVEWGHSYEQYF. CDR3 nucleotide sequence: TGTGCCAGCAGCGTAGAGTGGGGGCACTCCTACGAGCAGTACTTC.

The chain uses TRBV3-1 (or the pseudogene TRBV3-2) and TRBJ2-3, with a weak D call TRBD2 (6 bases). The germline CDR1 and CDR2 sequences are LGHDT and YNNKEL (reference sequence). The V and J ends lost 0 bases and 6 bases respectively, with 7 bases between them. This CDR3 region has 13 residues. The CDR3: CASSQDGGDTQYF. DNA for the CDR3: TGTGCCAGCAGCCAAGATGGGGGGGATACGCAGTATTTT.

The chain recombines TRBV19 with TRBJ2-5; TRBD2 matches 9 bases. CDR1 and CDR2 from the germline V gene are LNHDA and SQIVND (reference sequence). The CDR3 loop spans 13 amino acids. V lost 5 bases and J lost 5; bases outside the gene matches: 3. CDR3 protein: CASSWTSVETQYF. DNA for the CDR3: TGTGCCAGTAGTTGGACTAGCGTCGAGACCCAGTACTTC. Combining the CDR3 with reference TRBV19 and TRBJ2-5 gives the whole variable domain DGGITQSPKYLFRKEGQNVTLSCEQNLNHDAMYWYRQDPGQGLRLIYYSQIVNDFQKGDIAEGYSVSREKKESFPLTVTSAQKNPTAFYLCASSWTSVETQYFGPGTRLLVL.